The rows below give T cell receptor beta chains drawn from one sample of a study of blood T cell repertoires in COVID-19. Libraries were prepared by immunoSEQ multiplex PCR; TCRdb keeps only in-frame clonotypes and omits some of them. The table shows about 140,000 clones, with 85% to 90% occurring only once. Material: peripheral blood. These receptors were taken from a human donor in a cohort sampled during active COVID-19. Both conserved end residues are part of each CDR3. Each record gives: clone size, J gene, V gene, D gene, CDR3 DNA, CDR3 protein. A D gene is named only where the DNA matches it firmly. Some rows mark clone size as missing; the rest say once, few, many or name a class of expanded clone.

clone size: once; J gene: TRBJ2-6; V gene: TRBV3-1/TRBV3-2; D gene: TRBD1; CDR3 DNA: TGTGCCAGCAGCCAAGAAGGCTCAGGGGGCGCGGGGGCCAACGTCCTGACTTTC; CDR3 protein: CASSQEGSGGAGANVLTF
clone size: NA; J gene: TRBJ2-3; V gene: TRBV5-5; D gene: TRBD2; CDR3 DNA: TGTGCCAGCAGCCGCGGTAGCGGGAGGTTGTCAGATACGCAGTATTTT; CDR3 protein: CASSRGSGRLSDTQYF
clone size: NA; J gene: TRBJ2-1; V gene: TRBV7-8; D gene: NA; CDR3 DNA: TGTGCCAGCAGCTCAAAGGATACGGGGAATGAGCAGTTCTTC; CDR3 protein: CASSSKDTGNEQFF
clone size: few; J gene: TRBJ1-6; V gene: TRBV4-1; D gene: NA; CDR3 DNA: TGCGCCAGCAGCCAAGATGGAGCGGGACGGACGAATTCACCCCTCCACTTT; CDR3 protein: CASSQDGAGRTNSPLHF
clone size: few; J gene: TRBJ1-4; V gene: TRBV6-1; D gene: TRBD1; CDR3 DNA: TGTGCCAGCAGTTTTCAGGGGGCAACTAATGAAAAACTGTTTTTT; CDR3 protein: CASSFQGATNEKLFF
clone size: NA; J gene: TRBJ1-2; V gene: TRBV7-9; D gene: NA; CDR3 DNA: TGTGCCAGCAGCTTAGAGGGGTCAGATGCACCCTATGGCTACACCTTC; CDR3 protein: CASSLEGSDAPYGYTF
clone size: NA; J gene: TRBJ2-1; V gene: TRBV27; D gene: TRBD2; CDR3 DNA: TGTGCCAGCAGTTTATCGACTAGCGGCAATGAGCAGTTCTTC; CDR3 protein: CASSLSTSGNEQFF
clone size: NA; J gene: TRBJ2-3; V gene: TRBV19; D gene: TRBD2; CDR3 DNA: TGTGCCAGTAGTAACCCCCTGACTAGCGGGATTGCAGATACGCAGTATTTT; CDR3 protein: CASSNPLTSGIADTQYF
clone size: many; J gene: TRBJ1-4; V gene: TRBV2; D gene: NA; CDR3 DNA: TGTGCCAGCCTCGGGGACAATAATGAAAAACTGTTTTTT; CDR3 protein: CASLGDNNEKLFF
clone size: NA; J gene: TRBJ2-1; V gene: TRBV5-1; D gene: TRBD1; CDR3 DNA: TGCGCCAGCAGCTTGCACCACGGACAGGGGGGCGAGCAGTTCTTC; CDR3 protein: CASSLHHGQGGEQFF
clone size: NA; J gene: TRBJ2-7; V gene: TRBV6-2/TRBV6-3; D gene: NA; CDR3 DNA: TGTGCCAGCAGTTTCGGCAGGTACTACGAGCAGTACTTC; CDR3 protein: CASSFGRYYEQYF
clone size: NA; J gene: TRBJ1-4; V gene: TRBV28; D gene: TRBD1; CDR3 DNA: TGTGCCAGCAGCCCGGGACAGGGACCCGCAACTAATGAAAAACTGTTTTTT; CDR3 protein: CASSPGQGPATNEKLFF
clone size: few; J gene: TRBJ2-7; V gene: TRBV4-1; D gene: NA; CDR3 DNA: TGCGCCAGCAGCCAAGATCTCTCCTACGAGCAGTACTTC; CDR3 protein: CASSQDLSYEQYF
clone size: NA; J gene: TRBJ1-5; V gene: TRBV28; D gene: NA; CDR3 DNA: TGTGCCAGCAAGGAGGGGAGAAGCAATCAGCCCCAGCATTTT; CDR3 protein: CASKEGRSNQPQHF
clone size: NA; J gene: TRBJ1-4; V gene: TRBV3-1/TRBV3-2; D gene: NA; CDR3 DNA: TGTGCCAGCAGCCCATCAGGTAACCTTGAAAAACTGTTTTTT; CDR3 protein: CASSPSGNLEKLFF
clone size: few; J gene: TRBJ1-3; V gene: TRBV7-6; D gene: NA; CDR3 DNA: TGTGCCAGCAGCTTAGCCACAGGGTTCACCTCTGGAAACACCATATATTTT; CDR3 protein: CASSLATGFTSGNTIYF
clone size: NA; J gene: TRBJ2-1; V gene: TRBV6-5; D gene: NA; CDR3 DNA: TGTGCCAGCAGTTACGTCCGACATTACGAAAATGAGCAGTTCTTC; CDR3 protein: CASSYVRHYENEQFF
clone size: NA; J gene: TRBJ2-1; V gene: TRBV27; D gene: TRBD1; CDR3 DNA: TGTGCCAGCAGTTTGGGGACAGGGGACAATGAGCAGTTCTTC; CDR3 protein: CASSLGTGDNEQFF
clone size: few; J gene: TRBJ2-2; V gene: TRBV2; D gene: NA; CDR3 DNA: TGTGCCAGCAGTGAAGTCTCCGGGGAGCTGTTTTTT; CDR3 protein: CASSEVSGELFF
clone size: NA; J gene: TRBJ2-7; V gene: TRBV5-5; D gene: NA; CDR3 DNA: TGTGCCAGCAGCTCGGCCTACGAGCAGTACTTC; CDR3 protein: CASSSAYEQYF
clone size: NA; J gene: TRBJ2-7; V gene: TRBV6-5; D gene: TRBD1; CDR3 DNA: TGTGCCACTCCCCTCCAGGACAGGGAAACTTACGAGCAGTACTTC; CDR3 protein: CATPLQDRETYEQYF
clone size: NA; J gene: TRBJ1-6; V gene: TRBV5-1; D gene: NA; CDR3 DNA: TGCGCCAGCAGCTTGGACTCAAATTCACCCCTCCACTTT; CDR3 protein: CASSLDSNSPLHF
clone size: NA; J gene: TRBJ2-7; V gene: TRBV21-1; D gene: NA; CDR3 DNA: TGTGCCAGCAGCAAATCTAGTCTGGAACCGGAGGATTGGAGCAACTTC; CDR3 protein: CASSKSSLEPEDWSNF
clone size: NA; J gene: TRBJ2-3; V gene: TRBV6-5; D gene: NA; CDR3 DNA: TGTGCCAGCAGTTACCTTAAGAGGGGCACAGATACGCAGTATTTT; CDR3 protein: CASSYLKRGTDTQYF
clone size: once; J gene: TRBJ2-6; V gene: TRBV6-4; D gene: NA; CDR3 DNA: TGTGCCAGCAGTCTTAAAGTACAGGGTACAGGGGCCAACGTCCTGACTTTC; CDR3 protein: CASSLKVQGTGANVLTF
clone size: NA; J gene: TRBJ1-1; V gene: TRBV19; D gene: TRBD1; CDR3 DNA: TGTGCCAGTAGTCACCAGGGGGACACTGAAGCTTTCTTT; CDR3 protein: CASSHQGDTEAFF
clone size: NA; J gene: TRBJ1-2; V gene: TRBV10-2; D gene: NA; CDR3 DNA: TGCGCCAGCAGCCAGGGGAACTATGGCTACACCTTC; CDR3 protein: CASSQGNYGYTF